This TCR beta chain was captured in a study of blood T cell repertoires in COVID-19 (dated by TCRdb to between 2020 and 2021). Broadly, across the study: Collaborator samples came from the United States, Italy and Spain and covered acute and convalescent phases of COVID-19. The prospective study material was composed of cDNA or gDNA derived from T cells, B-cell-depleted T cells, or PBMCs. Subjects who had been exposed to COVID-19, were actively infected with it, or had recovered from it provided the deeply sampled blood TCRbeta repertoires that made up the dataset. The repertoires were released in a freely available public database intended as a resource for research on the immune response to SARS-CoV-2. Samples came from the ongoing ImmuneRACE study (first 160 participants) plus 1,254 subjects from 6 global collaborators. Sample metadata almost always included a de-identified subject ID, COVID-19 status, age in years and sex. Where available, HLA class I and class II types were taken from metadata supplied by the sample provider and were not determined by assay-based typing. The investigation overall reported the following: The amount of clinical and demographic metadata varied by source and participant and was provided uncurated.

Participants in the prospective study were enrolled through a virtual design, were aged about 18 to 100 years, and lived in under 25 United States geographic areas. In the prospective study, participants were assigned to cohorts based on the clinical history participants reported in a screening survey and a study questionnaire. In the prospective study, mobile phlebotomists collected whole blood, serum and a nasopharyngeal or oropharyngeal swab from each participant. Prospective study participants could optionally give additional blood draws and questionnaires over a roughly two-month period. Blood samples from the prospective study were shipped frozen or at room temperature prior to DNA extraction. Concerning this clone itself: What antigen it recognizes has not been identified. There are no base qualities to consult, and no much larger clone falls within one base.

The germline V gene provides CDR1 SGDLS and CDR2 YYNGEE. V drops 4 bases and J drops 4 bases, leaving 17 bases in between. From cysteine to phenylalanine, the CDR3 is 15 amino acids long. Only the CDR3 portion is preserved as DNA: 45 bases, with reading frame beginning at the first base. The immunoSEQ Assay, a bias-controlled multiplex PCR, was used to amplify TCRbeta CDR3 regions from genomic DNA. The source study handled its data this way. Nucleated cell counts per sample were estimated from amplification of reference gene primers within the assay. To quantify the absolute abundance of each unique TCRbeta CDR3 rearrangement, sequence reads were collapsed and filtered. For each sample, productive Simpson clonality was calculated as the square root of Simpson's diversity index across productive rearrangements. TCRdb retrieved this table from immuneACCESS and kept in-frame rearrangements only. Not all clones are present; in checked studies, unresolved V genes account for under half, and no reason is known for the remainder. V and J calls plus clone size are reproduced from that table; the DNA served to infer D and trimming. The sample table holds hundreds of thousands of clones, of which about 82% were seen once. 9.1% of the sample goes to the ten largest clones.

This receptor was obtained from a woman aged 50 to 60 with acute COVID-19. Sequencing used PBMCs or T cells enriched from blood (not recorded which). The rearrangement combines TRBV9 with TRBJ1-1, and possibly TRBD1, on 6 matching bases. The encoded CDR3 is CASSLTTTGSTEAFF. The DNA sequence is as follows: TGTGCCAGCAGCCTCACAACCACAGGGAGCACTGAAGCTTTCTTT. Supplemented by the reference TRBV9 and TRBJ1-1 proteins around the CDR3, the complete variable domain is DSGVTQTPKHLITATGQRVTLRCSPRSGDLSVYWYQQSLDQGLQFLIQYYNGEERAKGNILERFSAQQFPDLHSELNLSSLELGDSALYFCASSLTTTGSTEAFFGQGTRLTVV.